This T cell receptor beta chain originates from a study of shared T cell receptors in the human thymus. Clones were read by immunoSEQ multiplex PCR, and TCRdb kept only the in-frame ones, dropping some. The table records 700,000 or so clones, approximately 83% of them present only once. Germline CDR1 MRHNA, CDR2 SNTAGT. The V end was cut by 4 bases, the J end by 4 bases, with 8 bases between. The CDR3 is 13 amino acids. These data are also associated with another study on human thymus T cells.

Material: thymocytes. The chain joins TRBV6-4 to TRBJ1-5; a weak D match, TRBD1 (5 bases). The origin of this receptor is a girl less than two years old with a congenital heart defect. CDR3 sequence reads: CASSAGVNQPQHF. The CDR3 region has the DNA TGTGCCAGCAGTGCGGGGGTTAATCAGCCCCAGCATTTT.